The present T cell receptor beta chain was sequenced within a study of T cells in Graves' hyperthyroidism and ophthalmopathy. Whole-study findings and limits: Stable hyperthyroidism and ophthalmopathy were separated using 13 V-J signatures.

CDR3 length equals 17 residues. Germline loops: CDR1 SGHTA, CDR2 FQGNSA. The ends lost 3 bases at V and 0 bases at J; junction bases unmatched: 5. Comments on this clonotype: What it binds is not known.

RNA transcripts gave rise to amplified TCR beta CDR3 regions. Initially, a first-round RT-PCR of the TCR CDR3 employed the HTBI primer set. A single record per CDR3 protein comes from TCRdb applying MiXCR to the multiplex PCR reads. The data contain some 380,000 distinct CDR3 sequences, 13% of them singletons. Sequenced: blood. This receptor was obtained from a man younger than 45 with Graves' hyperthyroidism that later progressed to Graves' ophthalmopathy. The rearrangement joins TRBV7-2 to TRBJ2-1, with 10 bases identical to TRBD2. This chain's CDR3 is CASSLLAGAFSYNEQFF. The CDR3 nucleotides are TGTGCCAGCAGCTTGCTAGCGGGGGCTTTCTCCTACAATGAGCAGTTCTTC.